This T cell receptor (beta chain) was sequenced in a study of cytotoxic CD8 clonotypes in ibrutinib-treated CLL. Findings and caveats of the study: Having risen at ibrutinib response, clonality had fallen back toward baseline by progression. Shared public clonotypes were rare, and on treatment they either got smaller or stayed the same.

Using immunoSEQ multiplex PCR, the repertoire was profiled, and TCRdb retains in-frame clones only, with some absent. The sample holds some 200,000 clones, 55% to 85% seen once. This clone has more than one count but fewer than ten. Its target is unknown. The CDR3 runs to 15 residues. V trimming: 3 bases; J trimming: 0 bases; junction bases outside the gene matches: 1. CDR1 and CDR2 (germline): SGHRS, YFSETQ. The chain carries TRBV5-1 and TRBJ2-2, with 8 nucleotides matching TRBD2. This sequence was found in a human donor with chronic lymphocytic leukemia. The sample here was PBMCs, taken after 24 months of ibrutinib treatment. This CDR3 is CASSSGGANTGELFF. CDR3 sequence (DNA): TGCGCCAGCAGCTCGGGAGGGGCGAACACCGGGGAGCTGTTTTTT.